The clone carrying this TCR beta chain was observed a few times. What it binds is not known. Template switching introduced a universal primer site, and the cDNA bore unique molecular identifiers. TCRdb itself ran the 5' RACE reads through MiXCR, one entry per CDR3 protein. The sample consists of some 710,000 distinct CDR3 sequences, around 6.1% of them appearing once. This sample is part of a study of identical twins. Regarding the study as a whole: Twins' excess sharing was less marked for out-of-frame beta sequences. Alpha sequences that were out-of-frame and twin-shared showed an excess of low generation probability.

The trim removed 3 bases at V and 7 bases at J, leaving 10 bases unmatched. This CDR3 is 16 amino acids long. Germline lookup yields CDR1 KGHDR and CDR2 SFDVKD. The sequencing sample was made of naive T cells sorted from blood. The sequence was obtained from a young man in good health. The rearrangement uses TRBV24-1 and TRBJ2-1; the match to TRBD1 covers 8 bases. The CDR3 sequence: CATSDPPRTGLNEQFF. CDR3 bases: TGTGCCACCAGTGATCCTCCTCGGACAGGGTTGAATGAGCAGTTCTTC.